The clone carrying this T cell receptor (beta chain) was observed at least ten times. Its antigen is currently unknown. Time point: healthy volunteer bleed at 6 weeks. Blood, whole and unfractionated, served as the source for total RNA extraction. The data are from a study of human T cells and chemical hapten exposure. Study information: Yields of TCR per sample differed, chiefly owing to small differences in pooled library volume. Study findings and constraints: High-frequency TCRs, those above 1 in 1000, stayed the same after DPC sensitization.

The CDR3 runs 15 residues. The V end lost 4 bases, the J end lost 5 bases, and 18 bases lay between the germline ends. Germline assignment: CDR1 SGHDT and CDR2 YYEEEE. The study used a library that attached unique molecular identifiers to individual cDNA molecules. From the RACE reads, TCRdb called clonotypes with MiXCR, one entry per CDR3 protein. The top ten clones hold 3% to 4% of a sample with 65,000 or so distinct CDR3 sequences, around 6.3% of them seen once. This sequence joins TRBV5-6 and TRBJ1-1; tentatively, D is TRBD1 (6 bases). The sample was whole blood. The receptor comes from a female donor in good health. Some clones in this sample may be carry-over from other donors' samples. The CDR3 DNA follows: TGTGCCAGCAGCCTAGAGGCCAGGGGAAGAACTGAAGCTTTCTTT. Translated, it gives CASSLEARGRTEAFF.